Shown below are 24 T cell receptor beta chains from a single sample sequenced in a study of cytomegalovirus exposure and HLA in healthy donors. The study ran its PCR with 60 Vbeta and 13 Jbeta primers. TCRdb keeps only in-frame clones here, not all; method: immunoSEQ multiplex PCR. Of about 150,000 clones listed, roughly 82% are singletons. Sequences were obtained from PBMCs. The receptors here all came from a man between 25 and 39 years old in good health and CMV-seronegative.

The chain combines TRBV28 with TRBJ1-1, with a possible D match to TRBD1 (5 bases). Per the germline V gene, CDR1 is MDHEN and CDR2 is SYDVKM. The CDR3 runs 15 residues. V lost 6 bases to trimming and J lost 4 bases, with 18 bases between them. The CDR3 spells CASRPGGGSVTEAFF. The CDR3 DNA follows: TGTGCCAGCAGGCCGGGGGGGGGTTCGGTCACTGAAGCTTTCTTT.

The chain links TRBV5-1 to TRBJ1-4; D gene uncertain. The V end lost 4 bases, the J end lost 3 bases, and 7 bases lay between the germline ends. Germline loops: CDR1 SGHRS, CDR2 YFSETQ. The CDR3 is 13 residues long. The CDR3 bases are TGCGCCAGCAGCCTTGAGGCTAATGAAAAACTGTTTTTT. Translated, it gives CASSLEANEKLFF.

The V and J genes are TRBV7-3 and TRBJ2-2, with 7 bases lining up with TRBD1. The V gene end was trimmed by 0 bases and the J gene end by 2 bases; junction bases not matched to a gene: 6. CDR3 length: 17 residues. Germline V gene lookup returns CDR1 SGHTA and CDR2 FQGTGA. DNA for the CDR3: TGTGCCAGCAGCTTAACGCGGCCAGGGGGTAACACCGGGGAGCTGTTTTTT. This translates into CASSLTRPGGNTGELFF.

The gene calls are TRBV7-9 and TRBJ2-7, with D possibly being TRBD2 (5 bases). The CDR3 totals 14 residues. Deletions cut 1 base from V and 1 base from J, with 8 bases between. CDR1 is SEHNR, CDR2 FQNEAQ, per germline (reference sequence). DNA of the CDR3: TGTGCCAGCAGCTTAGACGGGGTGTCCTACGAGCAGTACTTC. It translates to CASSLDGVSYEQYF.

J is TRBJ1-5 and V is TRBV19; unclear D gene. Germline V gene lookup returns CDR1 LNHDA and CDR2 SQIVND (reference sequence). This CDR3 has 16 amino acids. V dropped 5 bases and J dropped 1 base, with 15 bases sitting between them. DNA of the CDR3: TGTGCCAGTAGTGGAGGGAGGGTTACCAGCAATCAGCCCCAGCATTTT. Translated: CASSGGRVTSNQPQHF.

This clone has more than one count but fewer than ten. The chain is built from TRBV18 and TRBJ2-1; 7 bases match TRBD2. V gave up 4 bases and J gave up 6 bases; unmatched junction bases: 3. Germline V gene lookup returns CDR1 KGHSH and CDR2 LQKENI. The CDR3 totals 13 residues. Here the CDR3 DNA reads TGTGCCAGCTCACTCAGCGGGACCAATGAGCAGTTCTTC. Its translation is CASSLSGTNEQFF.

The chain combines TRBV7-9 with TRBJ1-2, with D tentatively TRBD1 (5 bases). This CDR3 spans 16 amino acids. Germline-derived CDR1 and CDR2 are SEHNR and FQNEAQ (reference sequence). V was cut by 5 bases and J by 3 bases, with 19 bases left in between. Here the CDR3 DNA reads TGTGCCAGCAGCCCCGATCGGGCAGGGTCATACTATGGCTACACCTTC. This gives the protein CASSPDRAGSYYGYTF.

V gene TRBV6-6 combines with J gene TRBJ2-7; D may be TRBD2 (5 bases). Germline V CDR1 and CDR2: MNHNY, SVGAGI (reference sequence). CDR3 size: 13 residues. The V end was cut by 11 bases, the J end by 0 bases, with 14 bases between. The CDR3 nucleotides are TGTGCCGGGTCGCGAGGGCTCTCCTACGAGCAGTACTTC. It codes for CAGSRGLSYEQYF.

The chain is built from TRBV7-9 and TRBJ2-3; 9 bases line up with TRBD2. The CDR3 has 19 residues. Germline CDR1 is SEHNR and CDR2 is FQNEAQ (reference sequence). V lost 5 bases and J lost 4; bases outside the gene matches: 19. The CDR3 DNA reads TGTGCCAGCAGCCCACCAACAACCTTTAGCGGGAGACCCCCAGATACGCAGTATTTT. It is translated as CASSPPTTFSGRPPDTQYF.

The rearrangement joins TRBV28 to TRBJ1-5, with a weak D call TRBD1 (6 bases). The germline CDR1 and CDR2 sequences are MDHEN and SYDVKM. V dropped 1 base and J dropped 0 bases, with 10 bases sitting between them. The CDR3 consists of 16 residues. DNA of the CDR3: TGTGCCAGCAGTTTATTACCAGGGGCTAGCAATCAGCCCCAGCATTTT. Encoded protein: CASSLLPGASNQPQHF. The whole variable domain, remainder taken from reference TRBV28 and TRBJ1-5, is DVKVTQSSRYLVKRTGEKVFLECVQDMDHENMFWYRQDPGLGLRLIYFSYDVKMKEKGDIPEGYSVSREKKERFSLILESASTNQTSMYLCASSLLPGASNQPQHFGDGTRLSIL.

J is TRBJ2-3 and V is TRBV2; TRBD2 agrees at 12 bases. The V and J ends lost 4 bases and 2 bases, in that order; junction bases with no gene match: 4. The CDR3 loop spans 16 amino acids. Germline CDR1 SNHLY, CDR2 FYNNEI. CDR3 residues: CASSAGTSGYTDTQYF. The CDR3 DNA reads TGTGCCAGCAGTGCCGGGACTAGCGGGTACACAGATACGCAGTATTTT.

V gene TRBV18 combines with J gene TRBJ2-5; no clear D. V was cut by 0 bases and J by 2 bases, with 7 bases left in between. The germline CDR1 and CDR2 sequences are KGHSH and LQKENI. The CDR3 sequence is 14 residues long. The CDR3 sequence is CASSPPGRQETQYF. CDR3 DNA: TGTGCCAGCTCACCACCTGGCAGGCAAGAGACCCAGTACTTC.

Worth noting for this clone: The identical CDR3 is also encoded by other nucleotide sequences in the sample. The chain carries TRBV6-5 and TRBJ2-1, with TRBD1 identical over 9 bases. Germline lookup yields CDR1 MNHEY and CDR2 SVGAGI. The CDR3 consists of 15 residues. Unmatched junction bases numbered 2, after V lost 0 bases and J lost 5 bases. CDR3 in DNA: TGTGCCAGCAGTTACTCGGGACAGGGCAACAATGAGCAGTTCTTC. It yields the protein CASSYSGQGNNEQFF.

The chain is built from TRBV11-2 and TRBJ1-2; D not certain. This CDR3 is 15 amino acids long. Trimming shortened V by 5 bases and J by 5 bases, and 18 bases separated the two germline ends. Germline V gives CDR1 SGHAT, CDR2 FQNNGV. The CDR3 loop is CASSPTPKGSYGYTF. The DNA for the CDR3 is TGTGCCAGCAGCCCCACCCCTAAAGGGAGTTATGGCTACACCTTC.

This clone has a single count. The chain combines TRBV5-4 with TRBJ1-2; 8 nucleotides agree with TRBD1. The CDR3 sequence is 15 residues long. The germline V gene has CDR1 SGHNT and CDR2 YYREEE (reference sequence). V lost 2 bases and J lost 8; bases outside the gene matches: 11. CDR3 in amino acids: CASSLLQGAGFGYTF. CDR3 coding DNA: TGTGCCAGCAGCTTACTCCAGGGGGCCGGTTTCGGCTACACCTTC. The full variable domain, completed using reference TRBV5-4 and TRBJ1-2, is ETGVTQSPTHLIKTRGQQVTLRCSSQSGHNTVSWYQQALGQGPQFIFQYYREEENGRGNFPPRFSGLQFPNYSSELNVNALELDDSALYLCASSLLQGAGFGYTFGSGTRLTVV.

V and J are TRBV14 and TRBJ1-1; TRBD1 might be the D (5 bases). With 4 bases removed from V and 9 bases from J, the gap between germline ends came to 15 bases. CDR1 is SGHDN, CDR2 FVKESK, per germline. The CDR3 loop spans 13 amino acids. DNA of the CDR3: TGTGCCAGCAGCCGGGCCTGGGAGGGGAAAGCTTTCTTT. It encodes CASSRAWEGKAFF. The complete variable domain, with remaining parts taken from reference TRBV14 and TRBJ1-1, reads EAGVTQFPSHSVIEKGQTVTLRCDPISGHDNLYWYRRVMGKEIKFLLHFVKESKQDESGMPNNRFLAERTGGTYSTLKVQPAELEDSGVYFCASSRAWEGKAFFGQGTRLTVV.

The chain combines TRBV25-1 with TRBJ1-2; 11 nucleotides agree with TRBD1. The CDR3 has 16 amino acids. J lost 7 bases, V lost 8 bases, and 15 bases had no gene match. The germline gives CDR1 MGHDK, CDR2 SYGVNS. CDR3 protein: CASGTRDRGGKTGYTF. The CDR3 DNA reads as TGTGCCAGCGGCACCCGGGACAGGGGGGGGAAGACTGGCTACACCTTC.

In its sample, this clone was seen a few times. The V gene is TRBV5-1, the J gene TRBJ2-7; D is ambiguous. Germline V gives CDR1 SGHRS, CDR2 YFSETQ. Trimming pared 0 bases from V and 0 bases from J, leaving 7 bases between. This CDR3 region has 14 residues. The CDR3: CASSLGRNSYEQYF. Here the CDR3 DNA reads TGCGCCAGCAGCTTGGGCAGGAACTCCTACGAGCAGTACTTC.

There are a few counts of this clone. This chain links TRBV28 with TRBJ2-7; 7 bases align to TRBD1. Germline V gene data show CDR1 as MDHEN and CDR2 as SYDVKM. Losses at the gene ends were 6 bases for V and 3 bases for J; bases not matched to a gene: 2. The CDR3 loop spans 12 amino acids. CDR3: CASSRQGYEQYF. In DNA, the CDR3 is TGTGCCAGCAGCCGACAGGGCTACGAGCAGTACTTC.

This chain joins TRBV7-9 and TRBJ2-5; 8 nucleotides align to TRBD2. The germline V gene encodes CDR1 SEHNR and CDR2 FQNEAQ (reference sequence). V shed 5 bases, J shed 5 bases, and the junction held 7 bases outside the gene matches. The CDR3 has 14 residues. CDR3 in amino acids: CASSPRGAGETQYF. CDR3 DNA sequence: TGTGCCAGCAGCCCGCGGGGGGCAGGGGAGACCCAGTACTTC.

The rearrangement links TRBV18 to TRBJ1-3; no clear D. CDR3 length: 14 amino acids. Germline V gene data show CDR1 as KGHSH and CDR2 as LQKENI. The ends were cut back, 3 bases at V and 2 bases at J, with 8 bases in the middle. The DNA for the CDR3 is TGTGCCAGCTCACCGGAACAGACTGGAAACACCATATATTTT. Translation: CASSPEQTGNTIYF. Filled out from reference TRBV18 and TRBJ1-3, the complete variable domain reads NAGVMQNPRHLVRRRGQEARLRCSPMKGHSHVYWYRQLPEEGLKFMVYLQKENIIDESGMPKERFSAEFPKEGPSILRIQQVVRGDSAAYFCASSPEQTGNTIYFGEGSWLTVV.

The chain joins TRBV27 to TRBJ1-4, with TRBD1 matching 9 bases. The CDR3 runs 17 residues. J gave up 14 bases and V 5 bases, and 21 bases lay outside the gene matches. CDR1 is MNHEY and CDR2 is SMNVEV in the germline V gene (reference sequence). The CDR3 sequence is CASSEFGTGSLPANLFF. Here the CDR3 DNA reads TGTGCCAGCAGTGAATTCGGGACAGGGTCCCTCCCGGCGAATCTGTTTTTT.

This sequence joins TRBV6-5 and TRBJ1-1; 8 bases line up with TRBD1. The CDR3 consists of 15 residues. V dropped 7 bases and J dropped 8; count of bases not matched to a gene: 15. Germline V gives CDR1 MNHEY, CDR2 SVGAGI. The CDR3 here is CASTETGGLNSEAFF. The CDR3 coding sequence is TGTGCCAGCACCGAAACAGGGGGGCTGAACTCAGAAGCTTTCTTT.

V is TRBV5-1 and J is TRBJ1-5, with unresolved D. Looked up from germline, CDR1 is SGHRS and CDR2 is YFSETQ. The CDR3 is 15 amino acids. V was trimmed by 0 bases and J by 3 bases, leaving 10 bases between them. The CDR3 sequence: CASSLAPGNNQPQHF. The CDR3 coding sequence is TGCGCCAGCAGCTTGGCACCAGGTAACAATCAGCCCCAGCATTTT.